Each of the 5 T cell receptor beta chains below was sequenced from the same sample in a study of blood T cell repertoires in COVID-19. The assay was immunoSEQ multiplex PCR, and TCRdb's table has in-frame clones only and misses some. The table shows fewer than 350,000 clones, with more than 85% occurring only once. Sample: peripheral blood. These receptors came from a man between 35 and 55 years old with acute or convalescent COVID-19.

V and J are TRBV6-5 and TRBJ1-2; D not resolved. Trimming stripped 7 bases from V and 9 bases from J, with 21 bases between. The germline V gene encodes CDR1 MNHEY and CDR2 SVGAGI. The CDR3 spans 14 residues. In DNA form, the CDR3 reads TGTGCCAGCATCTCCGGCGGGTATATTTCGCGCTACACCTTC. This codes for CASISGGYISRYTF.

This rearrangement joins TRBV4-2 to TRBJ2-1; D not certain. The germline V gene encodes CDR1 LGHNA and CDR2 YNFKEQ. With 1 base removed from V and 4 bases from J, the gap between germline ends came to 8 bases. This CDR3 is built from 14 residues. The CDR3 DNA sequence: TGTGCCAGCAGCCAAGGACTGCAGTACAATGAGCAGTTCTTC. It specifies CASSQGLQYNEQFF.

The rearrangement links TRBV5-6 to TRBJ2-1, with D uncertain. Germline V gives CDR1 SGHDT, CDR2 YYEEEE. V lost 6 bases, J lost 5 bases, and 18 bases lay in between. This CDR3 is 15 amino acids long. CDR3 protein: CASTRAQVPDNEQFF. CDR3 nucleotide sequence: TGTGCCAGCACCCGTGCTCAGGTTCCGGACAATGAGCAGTTCTTC.

V is TRBV5-1 and J is TRBJ2-1; 8 bases are a match to TRBD1. This CDR3 contains 15 residues. Germline V gene data show CDR1 as SGHRS and CDR2 as YFSETQ. Trimming took 4 bases from V and 4 from J; bases not matched to a gene: 7. Here the CDR3 DNA reads TGCGCCAGCAGCCGGGGGACAGGAGATTACAATGAGCAGTTCTTC. Translation: CASSRGTGDYNEQFF.

This clone was found once. This chain uses TRBV11-3 with TRBJ2-1; 9 bases are a match to TRBD1. V lost 1 base and J lost 4; bases outside the gene matches: 2. The CDR3 covers 15 residues. The germline gives CDR1 SGHNT, CDR2 YENEEA. The DNA for the CDR3 is TGTGCCAGCAGCTTAGCGACAGGGGGATACAATGAGCAGTTCTTC. This gives the protein CASSLATGGYNEQFF.